One T cell receptor (beta chain) is described in this entry. This clone was seen a single time. Its cognate antigen has yet to be identified. No much larger clone exists at a distance of one base, and base qualities are not known. The sample belongs to a study of T cell responses to AZD1222 COVID-19 vaccine (dated by TCRdb to about 2021). The study in broad terms: Because spike-specific TCR depth and breadth did not differ between the two schedules, AZD1222 recipients who got a second dose at roughly 4 weeks were pooled with those who got a second dose at roughly 12 weeks. TCR sequencing covered approximately 230 trial participants: 200 to 220 given two doses of AZD1222 and 26 given two doses of MenACWY control vaccine. Enrollment into the trials was organized by age into subgroups of 18-55, 56-69 and 70-plus years, and those subgroups contained about 160, 30 and 59 TCR-sequenced participants, respectively. The paper as a whole reports these results and caveats: CD4 TCRs associated with the vaccine covered the entire spike protein, and the dominant responses were in regions 160-218 and 743-854. Participants were mostly white British and included more females than males, and it was suggested by the authors that clonal diversity may have been underestimated. Nearly half of unique spike-specific TCRs reportedly recognized epitopes outside regions mutated in the B.1.351 and B.1.1.7 variants. Only a handful of AZD1222 recipients were SARS-CoV-2 seropositive at baseline, limiting conclusions about previously exposed vaccinees. Spike-specific TCR breadth and depth rose significantly after two AZD1222 doses compared with day 0 and with MenACWY recipients. No day 14 peak-response samples were available, so repertoires were characterized only after the peak T cell response. In the small 56-69-year group, the increase in depth fell short of significance, most likely because of low power.

This specimen's time point label, per the study, means: baseline before first vaccination. Vaccinee samples were obtained from the UK trials COV001 and COV002, which included a single-blind randomized controlled phase 2/3 trial of AZD1222 (ChAdOx1 nCoV-19) in healthy adults. Trial participant PBMC samples were collected at day 0 and day 28 after the second dose for TCRbeta chain sequencing. The CDR3 regions of human TCRbeta chains were analyzed by immunosequencing. The published analysis was carried out like this. Repertoire TCRs were matched against a reference library of SARS-CoV-2-specific TCRs generated with the MIRA antigen-specificity platform. Breadth was defined as the fraction of unique TCRs that were SARS-CoV-2-associated. Depth was defined as the fraction of total T cells that were SARS-CoV-2-associated. Using the MIRA data, each spike-specific TCR was mapped to the spike region that the TCR reacts to and placed in a CD4 or CD8 class. Log10-transformed breadth and depth values were compared by one-way ANOVA with Sidak's multiple comparisons tests. Sourced from immuneACCESS, this table was stored by TCRdb with only in-frame sequences that have V and J called. A share of the clones is absent; for the studies checked, an unresolved V gene accounts for under half, and the remainder has no known explanation. V and J calls and clone size are copied from that table; D and trimming were computed from the DNA. For this sample the table gives 45,000 to 60,000 clones, of which approximately 83% were detected only once. Over 15% of the sample comes from the top ten.

Taken from cysteine to phenylalanine, the CDR3 has 14 residues. Only the CDR3 region is kept as DNA, spanning 42 bases read in frame from base 1. V loses 5 bases of germline sequence and J loses 8 bases, and the interval between the two ends is 18 bases. Via the germline V gene, CDR1 is MDHEN and CDR2 SYDVKM. The sample was peripheral blood, taken on day 0 of AZD1222 vaccination. The TCR was taken from an adult in good health. The sequence joins TRBV28 to TRBJ1-2; the D gene identity is not certain. The CDR3 protein: CASSAVYRSRGYTF. The sequence in DNA is TGTGCCAGCAGTGCGGTCTACCGATCCAGGGGCTACACCTTC.